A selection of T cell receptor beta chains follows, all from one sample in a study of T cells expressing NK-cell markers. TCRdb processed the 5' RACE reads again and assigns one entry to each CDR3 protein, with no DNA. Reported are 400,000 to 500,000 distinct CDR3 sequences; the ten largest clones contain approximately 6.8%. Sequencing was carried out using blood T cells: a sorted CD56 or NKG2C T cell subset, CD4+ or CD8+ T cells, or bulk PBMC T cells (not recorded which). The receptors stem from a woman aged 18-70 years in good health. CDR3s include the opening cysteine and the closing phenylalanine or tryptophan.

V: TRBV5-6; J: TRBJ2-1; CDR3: CASSLVWAGEFF
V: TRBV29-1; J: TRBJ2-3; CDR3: CSDLTSGRSDTQYF
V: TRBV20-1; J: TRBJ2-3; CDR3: CSASWTSDTQYF
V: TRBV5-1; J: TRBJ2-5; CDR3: CASSSGREQETQYF
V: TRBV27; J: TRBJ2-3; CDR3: CASSSAGAGEDTQYF
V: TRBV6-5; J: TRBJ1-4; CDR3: CASSFSGGLNEKLFF
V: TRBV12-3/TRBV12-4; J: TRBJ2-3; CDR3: CASSSSGLAGGWDTQYF
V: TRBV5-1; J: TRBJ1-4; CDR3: CASSLGQGEEKLFF
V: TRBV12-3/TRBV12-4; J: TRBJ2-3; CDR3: CASSFGRGADTQYF
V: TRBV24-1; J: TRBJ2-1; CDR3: CATSDPPGSGQNNEQFF
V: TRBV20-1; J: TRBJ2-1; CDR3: CSASGPGGGAGRYNEQFF
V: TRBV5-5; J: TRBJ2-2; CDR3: CASSPLTGGSSGELFF
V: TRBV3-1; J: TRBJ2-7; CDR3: CASRTRGARGEQYF
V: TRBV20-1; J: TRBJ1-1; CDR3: CRAKGPDAHTEAFF
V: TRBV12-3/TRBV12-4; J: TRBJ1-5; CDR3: CASSFGYQPQHF
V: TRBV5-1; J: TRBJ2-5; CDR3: CASAGTPKETQYF
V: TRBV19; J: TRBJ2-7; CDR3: CASSMGGRGEAEQYF
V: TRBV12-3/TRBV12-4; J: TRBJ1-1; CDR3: CASSVGQEDTEAFF
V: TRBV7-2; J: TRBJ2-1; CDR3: CASSSDSSYNEQFF
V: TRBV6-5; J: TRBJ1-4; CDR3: CASSYSGTGGFNEKLFF
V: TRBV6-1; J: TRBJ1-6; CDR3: CASEQQFGSSPLHF
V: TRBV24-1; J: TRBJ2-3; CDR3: CATSDSRAIGQYF
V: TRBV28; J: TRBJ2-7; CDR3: CASKSGGPYEQYF
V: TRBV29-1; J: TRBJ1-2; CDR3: CSVEDRGKDYGYTF
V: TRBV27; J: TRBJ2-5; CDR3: CASSLTSVRQETQYF
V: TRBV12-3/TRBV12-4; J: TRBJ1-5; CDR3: CASSLTGSQPQHF
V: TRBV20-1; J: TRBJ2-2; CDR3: CSARHTRGREEIAGELFF
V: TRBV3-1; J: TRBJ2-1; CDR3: CASSPSGLYNEQFF
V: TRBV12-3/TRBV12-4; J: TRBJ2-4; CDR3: CASSLVSGLQAKNIQYF
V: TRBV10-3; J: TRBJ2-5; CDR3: CAISESETQYF
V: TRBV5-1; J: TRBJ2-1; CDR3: CASRPYGTGVGNEQFF
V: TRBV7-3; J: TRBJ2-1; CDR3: CASSLSSGHRGNEQFF
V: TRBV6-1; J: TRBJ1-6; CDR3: CASSPRTGDSPLHF
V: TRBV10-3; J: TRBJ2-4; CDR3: CAISEQVSSVPLQYF
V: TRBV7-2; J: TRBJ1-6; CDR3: CASSLIRAPNSPLHF
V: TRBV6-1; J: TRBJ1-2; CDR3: CASRPAGGPNYGYTF
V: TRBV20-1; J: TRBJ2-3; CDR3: CSALQGSLDTQYF
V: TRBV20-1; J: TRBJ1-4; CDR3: CSARLGSGGEKLFF
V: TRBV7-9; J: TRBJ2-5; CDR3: CASSFSGAGTQYF
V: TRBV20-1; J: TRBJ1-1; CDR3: CSAQKGRFTPEAFF
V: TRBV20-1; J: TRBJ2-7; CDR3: CSARRGGGQALLAYEQYF
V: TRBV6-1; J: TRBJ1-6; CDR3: CASSKRGLPLHF
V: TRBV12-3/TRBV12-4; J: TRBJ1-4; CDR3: CASSPGPIRGKLFF
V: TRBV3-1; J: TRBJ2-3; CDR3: CASSQSQGIYTDTQYF
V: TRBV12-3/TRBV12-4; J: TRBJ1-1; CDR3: CASSFAGPLMNTEAFF
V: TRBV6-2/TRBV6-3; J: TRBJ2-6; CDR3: CASSYKAAGANVLTF
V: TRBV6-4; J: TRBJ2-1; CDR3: CASSDGASGDHNEQFF
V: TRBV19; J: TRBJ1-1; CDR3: CASTEEGLGTEAFF
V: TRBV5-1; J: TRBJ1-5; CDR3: CASSYGGNNQPQHF
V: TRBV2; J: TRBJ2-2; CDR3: CASSVGQPNTGELFF